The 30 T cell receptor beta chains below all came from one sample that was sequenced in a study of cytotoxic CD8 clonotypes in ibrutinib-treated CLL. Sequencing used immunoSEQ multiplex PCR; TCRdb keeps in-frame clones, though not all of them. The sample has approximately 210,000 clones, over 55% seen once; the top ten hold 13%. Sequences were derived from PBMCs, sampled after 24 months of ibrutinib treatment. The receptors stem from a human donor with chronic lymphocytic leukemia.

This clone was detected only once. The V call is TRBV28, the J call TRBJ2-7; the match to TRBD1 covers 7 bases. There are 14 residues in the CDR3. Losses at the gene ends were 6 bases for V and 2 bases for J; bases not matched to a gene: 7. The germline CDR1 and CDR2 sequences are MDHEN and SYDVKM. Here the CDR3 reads CASSYGTATYEQYF. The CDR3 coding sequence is TGTGCCAGCAGCTACGGGACAGCCACCTACGAGCAGTACTTC.

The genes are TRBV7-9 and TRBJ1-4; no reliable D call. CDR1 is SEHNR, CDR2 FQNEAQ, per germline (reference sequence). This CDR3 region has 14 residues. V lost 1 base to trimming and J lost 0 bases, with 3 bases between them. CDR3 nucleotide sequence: TGTGCCAGCAGCTTAGGTGCAACTAATGAAAAACTGTTTTTT. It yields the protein CASSLGATNEKLFF.

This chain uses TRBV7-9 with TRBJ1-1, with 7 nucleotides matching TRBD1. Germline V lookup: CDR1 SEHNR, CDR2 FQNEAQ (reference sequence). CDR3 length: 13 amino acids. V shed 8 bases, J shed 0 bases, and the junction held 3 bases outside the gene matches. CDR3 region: CASEGQMNTEAFF. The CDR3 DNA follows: TGTGCCAGCGAGGGACAGATGAACACTGAAGCTTTCTTT.

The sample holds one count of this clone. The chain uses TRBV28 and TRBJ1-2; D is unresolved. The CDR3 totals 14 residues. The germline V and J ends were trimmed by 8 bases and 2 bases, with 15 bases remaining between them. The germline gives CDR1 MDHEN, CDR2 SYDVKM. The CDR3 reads CASPPPEKNYGYTF. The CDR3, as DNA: TGTGCCAGCCCTCCCCCGGAAAAAAACTATGGCTACACCTTC.

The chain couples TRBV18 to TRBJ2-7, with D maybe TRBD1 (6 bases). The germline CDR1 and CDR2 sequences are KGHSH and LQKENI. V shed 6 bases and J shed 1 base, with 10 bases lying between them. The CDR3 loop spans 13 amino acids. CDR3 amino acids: CASSPGASYEQYF. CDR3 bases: TGTGCCAGCTCCCCAGGGGCATCCTACGAGCAGTACTTC.

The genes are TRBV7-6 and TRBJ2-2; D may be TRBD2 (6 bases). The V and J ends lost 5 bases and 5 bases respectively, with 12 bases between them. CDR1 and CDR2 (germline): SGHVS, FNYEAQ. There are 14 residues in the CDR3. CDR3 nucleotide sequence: TGTGCCAGCAGCCTCGGGACTTTTACCGGGGAGCTGTTTTTT. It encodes CASSLGTFTGELFF.

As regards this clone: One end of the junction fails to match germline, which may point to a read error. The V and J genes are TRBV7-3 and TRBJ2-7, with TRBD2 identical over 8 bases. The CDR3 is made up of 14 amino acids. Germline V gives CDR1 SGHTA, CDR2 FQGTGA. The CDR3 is CASSITSGNHEQYF. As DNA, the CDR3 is TGTGCCAGCAGCATAACTAGCGGCAACCACGAGCAGTACTTC.

The CDR3 is CASSQDFEAVRADTQYF. The CDR3 nucleotides read TGCGCCAGCAGCCAAGATTTCGAAGCGGTCAGGGCAGATACGCAGTATTTT. The chain uses TRBV4-1 and TRBJ2-3; D could derive from TRBD1 or TRBD2 (5 bases each). Trimming pared 0 bases from V and 4 bases from J, leaving 17 bases between. Germline CDR1 reads MGHRA; CDR2 reads YSYEKL. The CDR3 totals 17 residues.

The CDR3 reads CASSLLLPQETQYF. CDR3 bases: TGTGCCAGCAGCCTCCTGCTACCACAAGAGACCCAGTACTTC. The chain is built from TRBV7-9 and TRBJ2-5; D ambiguous. V was shortened by 5 bases and J by 2 bases, with 12 bases between the two germline ends. CDR3 length: 14 amino acids. Germline CDR1 reads SEHNR; CDR2 reads FQNEAQ (reference sequence).

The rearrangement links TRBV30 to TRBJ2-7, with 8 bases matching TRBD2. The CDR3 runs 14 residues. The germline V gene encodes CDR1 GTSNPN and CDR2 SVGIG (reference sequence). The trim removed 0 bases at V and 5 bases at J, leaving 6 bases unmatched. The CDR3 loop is CAWSVGREDNEQYF. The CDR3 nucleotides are TGTGCCTGGAGTGTCGGGAGGGAGGACAACGAGCAGTACTTC.

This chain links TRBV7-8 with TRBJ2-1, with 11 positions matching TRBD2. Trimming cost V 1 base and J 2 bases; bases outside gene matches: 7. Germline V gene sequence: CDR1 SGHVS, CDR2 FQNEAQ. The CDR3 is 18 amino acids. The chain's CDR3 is CASSLGLAGFITYNEQFF. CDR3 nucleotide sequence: TGTGCCAGCAGCTTAGGACTAGCGGGGTTTATAACCTACAATGAGCAGTTCTTC.

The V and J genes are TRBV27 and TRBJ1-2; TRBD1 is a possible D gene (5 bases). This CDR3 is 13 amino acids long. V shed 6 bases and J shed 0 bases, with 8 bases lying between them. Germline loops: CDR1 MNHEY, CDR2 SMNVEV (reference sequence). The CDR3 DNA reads TGTGCCAGCAGGGGACTAGCTAACTATGGCTACACCTTC. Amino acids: CASRGLANYGYTF.

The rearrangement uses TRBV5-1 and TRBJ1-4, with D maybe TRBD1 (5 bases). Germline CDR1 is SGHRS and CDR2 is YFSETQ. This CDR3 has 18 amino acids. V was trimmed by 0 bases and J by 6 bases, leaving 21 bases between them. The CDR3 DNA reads TGCGCCAGCAGCTTGGCCGCCGGCCGGGGGTTTCGGGATGAAAAACTGTTTTTT. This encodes CASSLAAGRGFRDEKLFF. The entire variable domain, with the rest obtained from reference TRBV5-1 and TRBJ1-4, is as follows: KAGVTQTPRYLIKTRGQQVTLSCSPISGHRSVSWYQQTPGQGLQFLFEYFSETQRNKGNFPGRFSGRQFSNSRSEMNVSTLELGDSALYLCASSLAAGRGFRDEKLFFGSGTQLSVL.

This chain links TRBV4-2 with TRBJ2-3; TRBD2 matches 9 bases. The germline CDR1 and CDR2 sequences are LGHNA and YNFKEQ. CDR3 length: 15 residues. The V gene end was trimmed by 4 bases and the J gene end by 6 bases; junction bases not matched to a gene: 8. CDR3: CASSRQGLAEDTQYF. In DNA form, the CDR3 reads TGTGCCAGCAGCCGTCAGGGACTAGCAGAGGATACGCAGTATTTT.

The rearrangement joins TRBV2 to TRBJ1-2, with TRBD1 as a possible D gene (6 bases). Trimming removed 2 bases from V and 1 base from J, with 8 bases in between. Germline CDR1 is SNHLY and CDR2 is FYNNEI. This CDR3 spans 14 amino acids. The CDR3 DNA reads TGTGCCAGCAGTGAATACAGGGTTAACTATGGCTACACCTTC. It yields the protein CASSEYRVNYGYTF.

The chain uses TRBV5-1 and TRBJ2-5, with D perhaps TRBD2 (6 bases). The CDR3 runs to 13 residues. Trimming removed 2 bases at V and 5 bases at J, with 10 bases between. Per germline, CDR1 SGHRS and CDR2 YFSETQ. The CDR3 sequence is CASSLTSTETQYF. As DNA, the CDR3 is TGCGCCAGCAGCTTAACTAGCACGGAGACCCAGTACTTC.

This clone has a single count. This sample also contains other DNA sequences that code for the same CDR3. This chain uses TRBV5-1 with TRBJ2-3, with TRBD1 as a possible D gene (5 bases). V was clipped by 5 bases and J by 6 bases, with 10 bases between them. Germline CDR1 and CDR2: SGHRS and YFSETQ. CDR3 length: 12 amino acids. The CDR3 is CASSSGSDTQYF. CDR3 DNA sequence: TGCGCCAGCAGTTCAGGGTCGGATACGCAGTATTTT.

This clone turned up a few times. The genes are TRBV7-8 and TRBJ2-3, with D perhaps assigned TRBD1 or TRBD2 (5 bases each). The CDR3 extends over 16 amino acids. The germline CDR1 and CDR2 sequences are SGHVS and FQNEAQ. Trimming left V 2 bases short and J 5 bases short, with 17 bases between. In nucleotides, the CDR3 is TGTGCCAGCAGCTTACTAACCGGGGCTCGGGGAGATACGCAGTATTTT. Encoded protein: CASSLLTGARGDTQYF.

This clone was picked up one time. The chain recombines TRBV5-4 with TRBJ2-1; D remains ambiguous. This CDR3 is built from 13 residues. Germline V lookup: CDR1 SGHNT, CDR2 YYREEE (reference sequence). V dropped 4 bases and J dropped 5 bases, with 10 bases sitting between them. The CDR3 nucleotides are TGTGCCAGCAGCGGCGGCACCAACAATGAGCAGTTCTTC. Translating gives CASSGGTNNEQFF.

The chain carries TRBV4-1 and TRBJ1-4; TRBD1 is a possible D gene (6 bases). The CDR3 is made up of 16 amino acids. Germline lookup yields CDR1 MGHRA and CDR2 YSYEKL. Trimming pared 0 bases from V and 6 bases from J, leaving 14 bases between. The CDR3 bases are TGCGCCAGCAGCCAAGACCATTGGACAGCTCATGAAAAACTGTTTTTT. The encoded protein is CASSQDHWTAHEKLFF.

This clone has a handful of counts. In DNA, the CDR3 is TGCGCCAGCAGCACCGAGGACGGCCTAATCCGAGGCTACACCTTC. This translates into CASSTEDGLIRGYTF. V gene TRBV5-1 combines with J gene TRBJ1-2; D unclear. Looked up from germline, CDR1 is SGHRS and CDR2 is YFSETQ. The CDR3 has 15 residues. Trimming took 4 bases from V and 8 from J, leaving 21 bases between them.

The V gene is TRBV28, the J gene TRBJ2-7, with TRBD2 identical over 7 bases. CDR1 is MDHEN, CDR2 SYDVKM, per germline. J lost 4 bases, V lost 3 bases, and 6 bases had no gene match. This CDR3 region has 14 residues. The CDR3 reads CASSLRLASYEQYF. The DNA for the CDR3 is TGTGCCAGCAGTTTGCGACTAGCTTCGTACGAGCAGTACTTC.

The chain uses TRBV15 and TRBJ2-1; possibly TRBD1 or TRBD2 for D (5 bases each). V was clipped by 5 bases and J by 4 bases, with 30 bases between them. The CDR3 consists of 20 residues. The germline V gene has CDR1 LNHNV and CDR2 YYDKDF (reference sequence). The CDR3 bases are TGTGCCACCAGCCAGTCCCTCCTCTTAACCCCGTGGGACCAATACAATGAGCAGTTCTTC. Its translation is CATSQSLLLTPWDQYNEQFF.

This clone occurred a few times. Written as DNA, the CDR3 is TGTGCCAGCAGCCCGGCGGGGAGACACACTGAAGCTTTCTTT. Its translation is CASSPAGRHTEAFF. The chain recombines TRBV5-4 with TRBJ1-1; the D is unclear. CDR1 and CDR2 from the germline V gene are SGHNT and YYREEE (reference sequence). V was shortened by 4 bases and J by 3 bases, with 13 bases between the two germline ends. The CDR3 contains 14 residues.

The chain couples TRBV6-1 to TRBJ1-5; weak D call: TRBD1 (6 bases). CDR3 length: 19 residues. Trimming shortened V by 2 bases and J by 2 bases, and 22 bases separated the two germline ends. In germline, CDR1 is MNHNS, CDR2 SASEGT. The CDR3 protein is CASSEITRGRLEGNQPQHF. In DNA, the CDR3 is TGTGCCAGCAGTGAAATCACCAGGGGCAGGCTGGAGGGCAATCAGCCCCAGCATTTT.

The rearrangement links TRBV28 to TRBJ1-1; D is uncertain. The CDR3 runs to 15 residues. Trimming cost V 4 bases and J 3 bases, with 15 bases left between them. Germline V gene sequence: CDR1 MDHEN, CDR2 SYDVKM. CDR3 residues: CASSYPERLHTEAFF. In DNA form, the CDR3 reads TGTGCCAGCAGTTACCCGGAGAGGCTTCACACTGAAGCTTTCTTT. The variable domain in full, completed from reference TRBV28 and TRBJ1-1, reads DVKVTQSSRYLVKRTGEKVFLECVQDMDHENMFWYRQDPGLGLRLIYFSYDVKMKEKGDIPEGYSVSREKKERFSLILESASTNQTSMYLCASSYPERLHTEAFFGQGTRLTVV.

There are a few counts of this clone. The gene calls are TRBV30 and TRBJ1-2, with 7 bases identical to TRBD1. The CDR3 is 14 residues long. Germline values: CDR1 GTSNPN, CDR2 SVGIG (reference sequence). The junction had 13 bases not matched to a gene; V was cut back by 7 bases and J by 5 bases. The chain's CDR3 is CALELTRDSYGYTF. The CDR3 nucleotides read TGTGCCTTGGAGTTGACCCGGGACAGTTATGGCTACACCTTC.

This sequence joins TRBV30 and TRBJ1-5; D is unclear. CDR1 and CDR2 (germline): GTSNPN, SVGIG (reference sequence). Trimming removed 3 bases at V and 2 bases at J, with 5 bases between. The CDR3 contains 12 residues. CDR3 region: CAWSAGNQPQHF. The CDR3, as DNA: TGTGCCTGGAGCGCAGGCAATCAGCCCCAGCATTTT.

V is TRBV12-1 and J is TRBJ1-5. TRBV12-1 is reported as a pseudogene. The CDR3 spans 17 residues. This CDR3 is CASSMGPDDYSNQPQHF. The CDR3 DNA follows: TGTGCCAGCAGCATGGGGCCAGACGACTATAGCAATCAGCCCCAGCATTTT.

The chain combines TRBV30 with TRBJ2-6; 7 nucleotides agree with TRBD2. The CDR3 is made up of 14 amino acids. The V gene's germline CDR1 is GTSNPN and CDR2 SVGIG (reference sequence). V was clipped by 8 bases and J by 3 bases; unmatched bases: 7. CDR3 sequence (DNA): TGTGCCCACCCGGGGGGAGGTGGGGCCAACGTCCTGACTTTC. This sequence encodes CAHPGGGGANVLTF.